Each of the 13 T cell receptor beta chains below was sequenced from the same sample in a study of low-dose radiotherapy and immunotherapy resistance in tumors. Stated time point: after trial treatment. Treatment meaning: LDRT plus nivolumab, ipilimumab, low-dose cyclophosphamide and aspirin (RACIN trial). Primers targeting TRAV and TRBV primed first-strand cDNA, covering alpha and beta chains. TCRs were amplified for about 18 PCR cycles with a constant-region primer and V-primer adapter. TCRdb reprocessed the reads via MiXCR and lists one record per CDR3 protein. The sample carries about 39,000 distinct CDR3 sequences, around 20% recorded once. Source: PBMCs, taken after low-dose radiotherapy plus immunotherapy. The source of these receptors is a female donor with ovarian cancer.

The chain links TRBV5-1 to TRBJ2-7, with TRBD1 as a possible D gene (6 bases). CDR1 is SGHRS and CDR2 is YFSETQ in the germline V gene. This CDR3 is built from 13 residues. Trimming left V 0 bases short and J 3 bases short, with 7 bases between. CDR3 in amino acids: CASSLGQVYEQYF. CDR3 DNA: TGCGCCAGCAGCTTGGGACAGGTCTACGAGCAGTACTTC.

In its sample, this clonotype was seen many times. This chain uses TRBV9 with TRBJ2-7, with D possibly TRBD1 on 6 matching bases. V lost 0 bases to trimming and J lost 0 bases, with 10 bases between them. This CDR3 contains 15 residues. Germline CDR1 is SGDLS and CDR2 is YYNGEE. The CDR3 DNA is TGTGCCAGCAGCGTAGGGACAGTCAGCTCCTACGAGCAGTACTTC. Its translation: CASSVGTVSSYEQYF.

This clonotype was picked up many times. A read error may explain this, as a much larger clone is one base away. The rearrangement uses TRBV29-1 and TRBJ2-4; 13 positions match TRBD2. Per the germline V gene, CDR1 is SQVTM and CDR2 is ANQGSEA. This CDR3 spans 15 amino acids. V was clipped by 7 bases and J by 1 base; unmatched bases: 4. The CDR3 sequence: CSAATSGRAKNIQYF. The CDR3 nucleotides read TGCAGCGCCGCGACTAGCGGGAGGGCCAAAAACATTCAGTACTTC.

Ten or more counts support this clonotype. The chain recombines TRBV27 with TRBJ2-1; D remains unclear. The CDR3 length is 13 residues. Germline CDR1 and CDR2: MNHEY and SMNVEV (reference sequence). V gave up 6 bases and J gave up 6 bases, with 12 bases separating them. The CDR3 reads CASSLWVGNEQFF. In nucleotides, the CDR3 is TGTGCCAGCAGCCTTTGGGTTGGCAATGAGCAGTTCTTC.

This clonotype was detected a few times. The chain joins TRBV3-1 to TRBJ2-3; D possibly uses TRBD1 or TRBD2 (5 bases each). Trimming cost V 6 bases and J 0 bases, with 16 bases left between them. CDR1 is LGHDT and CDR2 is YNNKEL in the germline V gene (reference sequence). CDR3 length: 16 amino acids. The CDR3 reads CASSLGRGRSTDTQYF. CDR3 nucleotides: TGTGCCAGCAGTCTAGGTAGGGGACGCAGCACAGATACGCAGTATTTT.

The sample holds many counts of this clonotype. CDR3 protein: CSAEEGTDTQYF. DNA of the CDR3: TGCAGTGCCGAAGAGGGCACAGATACGCAGTATTTT. The chain recombines TRBV20-1 with TRBJ2-3; D unresolved. The CDR3 spans 12 residues. V dropped 6 bases and J dropped 1 base, with 8 bases sitting between them. Germline CDR1 and CDR2: DFQATT and SNEGSKA (reference sequence).

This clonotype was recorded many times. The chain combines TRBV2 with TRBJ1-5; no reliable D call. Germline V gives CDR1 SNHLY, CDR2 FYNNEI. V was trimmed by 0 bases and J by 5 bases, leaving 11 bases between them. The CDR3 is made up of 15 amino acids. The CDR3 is CASSEARGYHQPQHF. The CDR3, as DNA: TGTGCCAGCAGTGAAGCGCGGGGTTACCATCAGCCCCAGCATTTT. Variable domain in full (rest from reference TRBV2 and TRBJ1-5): EPEVTQTPSHQVTQMGQEVILRCVPISNHLYFYWYRQILGQKVEFLVSFYNNEISEKSEIFDDQFSVERPDGSNFTLKIRSTKLEDSAMYFCASSEARGYHQPQHFGDGTRLSIL.

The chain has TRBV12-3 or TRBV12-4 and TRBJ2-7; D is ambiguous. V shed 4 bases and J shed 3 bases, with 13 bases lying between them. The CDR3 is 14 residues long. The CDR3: CASSWLGSNYEQYF. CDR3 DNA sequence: TGTGCCAGCAGTTGGCTCGGCAGCAACTACGAGCAGTACTTC.

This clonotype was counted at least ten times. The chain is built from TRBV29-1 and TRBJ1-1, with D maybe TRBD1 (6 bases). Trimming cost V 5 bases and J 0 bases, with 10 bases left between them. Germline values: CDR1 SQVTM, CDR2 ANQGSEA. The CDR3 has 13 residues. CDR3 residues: CSVWDTLNTEAFF. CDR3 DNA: TGCAGCGTTTGGGACACCCTGAACACTGAAGCTTTCTTT.

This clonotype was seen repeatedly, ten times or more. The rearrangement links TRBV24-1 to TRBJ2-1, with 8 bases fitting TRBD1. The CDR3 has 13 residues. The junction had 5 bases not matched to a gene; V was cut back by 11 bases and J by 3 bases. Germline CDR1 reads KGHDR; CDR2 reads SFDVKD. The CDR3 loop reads CASDRGDYNEQFF. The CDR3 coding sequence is TGTGCCAGCGACAGGGGTGACTACAATGAGCAGTTCTTC.

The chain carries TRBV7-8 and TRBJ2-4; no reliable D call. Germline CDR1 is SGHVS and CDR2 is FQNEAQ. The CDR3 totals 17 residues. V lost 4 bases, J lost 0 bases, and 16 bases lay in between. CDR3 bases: TGTGCCAGCAGCTACCCTAGTTGGCCGCTAGCCAAAAACATTCAGTACTTC. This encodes CASSYPSWPLAKNIQYF.

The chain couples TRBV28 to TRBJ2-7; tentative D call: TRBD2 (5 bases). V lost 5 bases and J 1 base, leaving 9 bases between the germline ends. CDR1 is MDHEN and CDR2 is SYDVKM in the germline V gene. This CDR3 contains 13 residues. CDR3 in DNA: TGTGCCAGCAGTAGGACTGTATCCTACGAGCAGTACTTC. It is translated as CASSRTVSYEQYF.

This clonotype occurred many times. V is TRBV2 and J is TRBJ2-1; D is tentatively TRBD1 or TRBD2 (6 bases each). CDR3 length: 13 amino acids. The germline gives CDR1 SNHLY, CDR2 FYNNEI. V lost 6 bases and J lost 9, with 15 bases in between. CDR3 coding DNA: TGTGCCAGCAGCACAATGAGGGGGGCTGAGCAGTTCTTC. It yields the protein CASSTMRGAEQFF.